This T cell receptor (beta chain) was recorded in a study of blood T cell repertoires in COVID-19. Study information: COVID-19 samples from acute and convalescent phases originated in the United States, Italy and Spain.

Data came from immunoSEQ multiplex PCR; TCRdb stores just in-frame clones and leaves some out. Of about 90,000 clones in the sample, more than 70% are singletons; the top ten hold around 0.44%. The CDR3 contains 14 residues. The V segment lost 3 bases and the J segment 5 bases; nucleotides outside the gene matches: 6. CDR1 is SGHRS and CDR2 is YFSETQ in the germline V gene. The sequenced material came from peripheral blood. This clonotype was obtained from a man aged 55 to 69 with acute or convalescent COVID-19. The genes are TRBV5-1 and TRBJ2-5; TRBD2 agrees at 8 bases. The CDR3 sequence: CASSSPGLGETQYF. The DNA for the CDR3 is TGCGCCAGCAGCTCTCCGGGACTAGGGGAGACCCAGTACTTC.